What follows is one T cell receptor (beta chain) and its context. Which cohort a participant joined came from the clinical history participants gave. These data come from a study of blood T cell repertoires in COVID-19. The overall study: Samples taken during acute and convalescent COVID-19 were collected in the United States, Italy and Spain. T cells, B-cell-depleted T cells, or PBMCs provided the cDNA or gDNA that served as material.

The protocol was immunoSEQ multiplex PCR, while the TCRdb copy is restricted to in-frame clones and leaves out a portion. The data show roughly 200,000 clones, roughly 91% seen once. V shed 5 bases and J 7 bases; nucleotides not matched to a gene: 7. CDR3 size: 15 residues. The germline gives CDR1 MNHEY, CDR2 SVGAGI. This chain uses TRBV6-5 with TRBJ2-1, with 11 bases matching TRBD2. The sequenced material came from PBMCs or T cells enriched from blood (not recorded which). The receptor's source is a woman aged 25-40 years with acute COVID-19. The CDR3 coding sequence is TGTGCCAGCAGTCAGAGACTAGCGGGGTGGAATGAGCAGTTCTTC. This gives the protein CASSQRLAGWNEQFF.